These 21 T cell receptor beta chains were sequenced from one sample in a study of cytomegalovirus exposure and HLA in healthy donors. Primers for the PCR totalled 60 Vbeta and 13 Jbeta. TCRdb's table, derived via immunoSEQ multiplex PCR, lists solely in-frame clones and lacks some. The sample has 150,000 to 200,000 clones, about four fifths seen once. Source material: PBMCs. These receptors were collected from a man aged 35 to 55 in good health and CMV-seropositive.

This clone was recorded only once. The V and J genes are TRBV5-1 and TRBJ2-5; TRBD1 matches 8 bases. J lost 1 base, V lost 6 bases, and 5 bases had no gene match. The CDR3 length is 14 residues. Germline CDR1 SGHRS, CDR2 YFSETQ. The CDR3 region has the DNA TGCGCCAGCACCCCAGGACAGGGCCAAGAGACCCAGTACTTC. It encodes CASTPGQGQETQYF. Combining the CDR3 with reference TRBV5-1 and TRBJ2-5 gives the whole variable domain KAGVTQTPRYLIKTRGQQVTLSCSPISGHRSVSWYQQTPGQGLQFLFEYFSETQRNKGNFPGRFSGRQFSNSRSEMNVSTLELGDSALYLCASTPGQGQETQYFGPGTRLLVL.

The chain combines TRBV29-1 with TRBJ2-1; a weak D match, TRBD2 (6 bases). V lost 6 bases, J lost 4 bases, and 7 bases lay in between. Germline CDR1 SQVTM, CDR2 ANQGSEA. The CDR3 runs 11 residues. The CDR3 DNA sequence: TGCAGCGTGGACTATTACAATGAGCAGTTCTTC. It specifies CSVDYYNEQFF.

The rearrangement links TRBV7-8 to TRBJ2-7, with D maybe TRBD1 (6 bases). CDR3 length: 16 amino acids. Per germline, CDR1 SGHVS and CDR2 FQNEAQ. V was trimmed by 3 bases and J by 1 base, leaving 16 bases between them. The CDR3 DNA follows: TGTGCCAGCAGCTTCACAGGGAATCCCCTTTCCTACGAGCAGTACTTC. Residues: CASSFTGNPLSYEQYF. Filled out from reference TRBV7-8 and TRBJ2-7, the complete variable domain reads GAGVSQSPRYKVAKRGQDVALRCDPISGHVSLFWYQQALGQGPEFLTYFQNEAQLDKSGLPSDRFFAERPEGSVSTLKIQRTQQEDSAVYLCASSFTGNPLSYEQYFGPGTRLTVT.

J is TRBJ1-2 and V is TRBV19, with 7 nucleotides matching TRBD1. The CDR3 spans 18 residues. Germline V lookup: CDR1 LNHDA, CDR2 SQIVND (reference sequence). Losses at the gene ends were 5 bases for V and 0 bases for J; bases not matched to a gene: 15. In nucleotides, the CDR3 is TGTGCCAGTAGTCCAACCTCTGGCTCGACAGGGTCTAACTATGGCTACACCTTC. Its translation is CASSPTSGSTGSNYGYTF.

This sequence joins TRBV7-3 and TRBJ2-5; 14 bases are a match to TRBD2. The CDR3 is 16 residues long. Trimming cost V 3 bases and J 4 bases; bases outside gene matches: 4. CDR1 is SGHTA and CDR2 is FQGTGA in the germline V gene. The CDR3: CASSLGLAGAPETQYF. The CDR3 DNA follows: TGTGCCAGCAGCTTGGGACTAGCGGGAGCGCCAGAGACCCAGTACTTC.

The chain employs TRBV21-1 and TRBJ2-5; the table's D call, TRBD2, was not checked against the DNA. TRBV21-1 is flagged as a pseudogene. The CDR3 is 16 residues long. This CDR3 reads CASSKIDGEPRETQYF. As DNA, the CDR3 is TGTGCCAGCAGCAAGATAGACGGCGAACCGAGGGAGACCCAGTACTTC.

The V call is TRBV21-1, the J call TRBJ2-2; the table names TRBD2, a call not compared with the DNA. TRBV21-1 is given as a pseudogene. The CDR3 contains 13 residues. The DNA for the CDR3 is TGTGCCAGCAGCAAGAAAGCGGGAGGGGAGCTGTTTTTT. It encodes CASSKKAGGELFF.

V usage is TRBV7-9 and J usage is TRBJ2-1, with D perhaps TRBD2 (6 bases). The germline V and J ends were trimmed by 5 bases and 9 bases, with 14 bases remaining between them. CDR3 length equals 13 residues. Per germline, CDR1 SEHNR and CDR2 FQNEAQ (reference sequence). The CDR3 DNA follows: TGTGCCAGCAGCCGCCGGGACTGGGGTGAGCAGTTCTTC. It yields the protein CASSRRDWGEQFF.

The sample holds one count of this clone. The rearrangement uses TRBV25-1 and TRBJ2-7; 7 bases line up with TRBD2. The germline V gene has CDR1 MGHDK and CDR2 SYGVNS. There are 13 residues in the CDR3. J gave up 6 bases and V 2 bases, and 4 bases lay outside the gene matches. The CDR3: CASSENGRSEQYF. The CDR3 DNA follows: TGTGCCAGCAGTGAAAACGGGAGGAGCGAGCAGTACTTC.

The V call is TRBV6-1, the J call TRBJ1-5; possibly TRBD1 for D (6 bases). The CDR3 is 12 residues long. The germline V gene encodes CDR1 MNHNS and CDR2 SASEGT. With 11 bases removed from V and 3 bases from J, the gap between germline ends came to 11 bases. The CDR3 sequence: CASGGPNQPQHF. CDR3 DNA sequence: TGTGCCTCGGGGGGGCCCAATCAGCCCCAGCATTTT.

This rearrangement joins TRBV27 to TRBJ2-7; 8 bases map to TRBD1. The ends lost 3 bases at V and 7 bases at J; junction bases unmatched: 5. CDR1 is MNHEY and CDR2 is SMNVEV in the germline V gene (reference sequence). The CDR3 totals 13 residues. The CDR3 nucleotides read TGTGCCAGCAGTTTGGGACAGGTGGGAGAGCAGTACTTC. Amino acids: CASSLGQVGEQYF.

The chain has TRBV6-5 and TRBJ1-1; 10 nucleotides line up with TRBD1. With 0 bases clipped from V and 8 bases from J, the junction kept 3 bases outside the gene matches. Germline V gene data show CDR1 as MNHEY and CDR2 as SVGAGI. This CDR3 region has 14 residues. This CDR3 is CASSYSGQGREAFF. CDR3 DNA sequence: TGTGCCAGCAGTTACTCGGGACAGGGGAGGGAAGCTTTCTTT.

The CDR3 sequence is CASRGGSDTGELFF. Written as DNA, the CDR3 is TGTGCAAGTCGGGGGGGCTCGGACACCGGGGAGCTGTTTTTT. The genes are TRBV7-2 and TRBJ2-2, with TRBD2 matching 8 bases. Looked up from germline, CDR1 is SGHTA and CDR2 is FQGNSA. The CDR3 is 14 residues long.

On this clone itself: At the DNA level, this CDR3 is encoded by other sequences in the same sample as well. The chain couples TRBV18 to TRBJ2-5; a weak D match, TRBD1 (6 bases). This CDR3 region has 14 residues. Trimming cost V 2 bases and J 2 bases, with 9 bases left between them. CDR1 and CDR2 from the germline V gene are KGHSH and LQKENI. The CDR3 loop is CASSPGQPQETQYF. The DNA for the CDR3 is TGTGCCAGCTCACCAGGACAGCCACAAGAGACCCAGTACTTC.

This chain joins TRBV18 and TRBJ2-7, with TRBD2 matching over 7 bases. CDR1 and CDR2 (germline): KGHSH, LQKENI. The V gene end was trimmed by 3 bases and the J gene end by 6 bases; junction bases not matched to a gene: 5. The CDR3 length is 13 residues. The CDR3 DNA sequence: TGTGCCAGCTCACCTCTTAGCGGGTCCGAGCAGTACTTC. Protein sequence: CASSPLSGSEQYF.

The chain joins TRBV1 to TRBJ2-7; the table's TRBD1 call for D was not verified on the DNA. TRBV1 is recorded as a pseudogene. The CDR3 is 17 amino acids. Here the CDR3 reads CTSSQDSKCGGRYEQYF. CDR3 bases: TGCACCAGCAGCCAAGATTCGAAATGTGGGGGCAGGTACGAGCAGTACTTC.

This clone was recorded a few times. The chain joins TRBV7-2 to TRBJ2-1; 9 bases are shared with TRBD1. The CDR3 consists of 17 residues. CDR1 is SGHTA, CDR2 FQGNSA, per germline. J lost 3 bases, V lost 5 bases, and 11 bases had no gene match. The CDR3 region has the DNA TGTGCCAGCAGCCAAAGGACAGGGGTAGTGGGCTACAATGAGCAGTTCTTC. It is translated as CASSQRTGVVGYNEQFF. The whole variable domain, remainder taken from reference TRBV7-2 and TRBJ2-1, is GAGVSQSPSNKVTEKGKDVELRCDPISGHTALYWYRQSLGQGLEFLIYFQGNSAPDKSGLPSDRFSAERTGGSVSTLTIQRTQQEDSAVYLCASSQRTGVVGYNEQFFGPGTRLTVL.

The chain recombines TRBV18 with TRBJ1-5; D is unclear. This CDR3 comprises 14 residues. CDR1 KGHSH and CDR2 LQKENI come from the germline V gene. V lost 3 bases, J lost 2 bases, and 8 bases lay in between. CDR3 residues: CASSPWQGNQPQHF. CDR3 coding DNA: TGTGCCAGCTCACCTTGGCAGGGCAATCAGCCCCAGCATTTT.

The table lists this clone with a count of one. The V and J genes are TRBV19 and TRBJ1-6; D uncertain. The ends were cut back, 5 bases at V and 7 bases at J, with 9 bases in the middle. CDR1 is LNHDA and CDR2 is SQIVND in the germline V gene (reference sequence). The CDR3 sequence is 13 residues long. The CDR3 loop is CASSPLLNSPLHF. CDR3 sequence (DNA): TGTGCCAGTAGTCCCCTACTAAATTCACCCCTCCACTTT.

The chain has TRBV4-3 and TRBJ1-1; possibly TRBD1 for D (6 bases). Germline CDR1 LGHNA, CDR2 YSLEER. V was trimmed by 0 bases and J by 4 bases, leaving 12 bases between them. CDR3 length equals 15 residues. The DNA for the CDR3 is TGCGCCAGCAGCCAAGATCCAGGGGTAGGCACTGAAGCTTTCTTT. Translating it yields CASSQDPGVGTEAFF.

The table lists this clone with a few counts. The CDR3 reads CASGLVGTGDQETQYF. CDR3 DNA: TGTGCTAGTGGTTTGGTGGGGACAGGGGACCAAGAGACCCAGTACTTC. This chain connects TRBV12-5 to TRBJ2-5, with 10 bases identical to TRBD1. This CDR3 is 16 amino acids long. V gave up 0 bases and J gave up 0 bases; unmatched junction bases: 1. From germline, CDR1 is LGHNT and CDR2 FRNRAP.